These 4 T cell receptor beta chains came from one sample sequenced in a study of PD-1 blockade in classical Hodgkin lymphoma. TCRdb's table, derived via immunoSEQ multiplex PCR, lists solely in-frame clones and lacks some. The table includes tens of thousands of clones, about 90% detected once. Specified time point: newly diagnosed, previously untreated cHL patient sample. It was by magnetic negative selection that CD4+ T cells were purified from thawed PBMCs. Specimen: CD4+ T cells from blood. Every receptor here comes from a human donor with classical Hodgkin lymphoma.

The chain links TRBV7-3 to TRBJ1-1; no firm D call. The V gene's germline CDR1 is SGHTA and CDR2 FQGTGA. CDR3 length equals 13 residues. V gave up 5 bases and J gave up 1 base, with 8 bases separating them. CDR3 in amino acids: CASSTGPNTEAFF. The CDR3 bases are TGTGCCAGCAGCACGGGCCCGAACACTGAAGCTTTCTTT.

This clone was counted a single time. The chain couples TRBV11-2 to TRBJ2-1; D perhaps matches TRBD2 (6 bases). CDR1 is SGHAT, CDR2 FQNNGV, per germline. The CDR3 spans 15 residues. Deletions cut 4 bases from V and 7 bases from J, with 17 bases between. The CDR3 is CASSSPTGTLNEQFF. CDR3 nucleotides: TGTGCCAGCAGCTCGCCGACCGGGACTCTTAATGAGCAGTTCTTC.

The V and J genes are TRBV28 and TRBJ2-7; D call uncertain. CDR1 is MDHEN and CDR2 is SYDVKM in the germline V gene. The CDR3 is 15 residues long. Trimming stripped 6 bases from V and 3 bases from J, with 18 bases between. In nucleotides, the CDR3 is TGTGCCAGCAGCAGGCCGAGACTTGGGTTCTACGAGCAGTACTTC. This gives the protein CASSRPRLGFYEQYF.

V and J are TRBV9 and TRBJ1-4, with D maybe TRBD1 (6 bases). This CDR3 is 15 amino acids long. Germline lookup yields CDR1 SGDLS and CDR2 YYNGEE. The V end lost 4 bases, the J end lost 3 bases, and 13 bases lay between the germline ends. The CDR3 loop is CASSNLQGSNEKLFF. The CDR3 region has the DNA TGTGCCAGCAGCAACCTACAGGGTTCTAATGAAAAACTGTTTTTT.